The clone carrying this TCR beta chain was seen a few times. What it recognizes is unknown. This was a survey-level run. The protocol was immunoSEQ multiplex PCR, while the TCRdb copy is restricted to in-frame clones and leaves out a portion. The sample has about 33,000 clones; about 70% are singletons. The data derive from a study of STAT5B mutations in CD4+ large granular lymphocyte leukemia. Overall study results and limits: Higher CD4+ than CD8+ T-LGLL clonality might reflect small sample size. CD4-sorted patient repertoires seemed more clonal than healthy CD4+ repertoires.

Sequencing used CD4+ T cells from blood buffy coats. The TCR was taken from a human donor in good health.

Here the CDR3 reads CASRPGQLLVGGELFF. In nucleotides, the CDR3 is TGTGCCAGTAGACCGGGACAGCTTTTGGTCGGCGGGGAGCTGTTTTTT. The chain joins TRBV19 to TRBJ2-2; 7 nucleotides agree with TRBD1. V gave up 6 bases and J gave up 7 bases; unmatched junction bases: 14. This CDR3 region has 16 residues. Germline assignment: CDR1 LNHDA and CDR2 SQIVND (reference sequence). Based on the CDR3 plus reference TRBV19 and TRBJ2-2, the full variable domain is DGGITQSPKYLFRKEGQNVTLSCEQNLNHDAMYWYRQDPGQGLRLIYYSQIVNDFQKGDIAEGYSVSREKKESFPLTVTSAQKNPTAFYLCASRPGQLLVGGELFFGEGSRLTVL.